This TCR beta chain was captured in a study of shared clonotypes between healthy human individuals (dated by TCRdb to the early 2020s). For the study in its entirety: Three men and a couple of women, aged 18 to 49 years, made up the cohort. For each donor, CD4 naive and CD4 memory were each given three plates, CD8 naive was given two plates, and CD8 memory was given one plate. The study deeply sequenced blood TCR repertoires of about 5 healthy adults to estimate repertoire size and the extent of clonotype sharing between individuals. To increase sequencing depth and limit assay-specific biases, different laboratories used diverse techniques to prepare libraries and sequence TCR repertoires. Between about 0.8 and 9.5 billion PBMCs per donor were obtained by leukapheresis. The paper's findings and limits, for the study overall: Across four donors, roughly 5.4% of naive CD4, over 3% of naive CD8, about 2.3% of memory CD4, and approximately 0.42% of memory CD8 clonotypes were shared. Because the study included a small number of donors, the genetic and exposure-history diversity represented was limited. Naive subsets generally had larger estimated clonotype richness than memory subsets. Higher generation probabilities were observed for clonotypes shared by all four sorted-subset donors than for non-shared clonotypes. Pairwise subsampling indicated that sequencing depth was expected to affect the degree of clonotype sharing among donors. Sampling was limited to blood, and TCR repertoires in tissue likely differ from TCR repertoires in blood. Incomplete sequencing was indicated by rarefaction of sorted-subset datasets, despite the large sequencing depth.

Trimmed from V: 3 bases; trimmed from J: 6 bases; junction bases lacking a gene match: 9. The CDR3 contains 15 residues, cysteine and phenylalanine counted. The CDR3 DNA has 45 bases and is translated from base 1. The germline V gene supplies CDR1 SGHVS and CDR2 FNYEAQ. CD8 naive samples consisted of CD45RO-negative cells that were positively selected for CCR7, yielding a CD45RA+CCR7+ population without TemRA cells. The donors were healthy, HIV-negative adults who had no recently reported acute infections or vaccinations. All donors were Caucasian adults living in Nashville, Tennessee, USA. Blood was collected by leukapheresis, and PBMCs were isolated by Ficoll-Histopaque density gradient centrifugation and then cryopreserved in liquid nitrogen vapor phase. Analytical flow cytometry was used to check the purity and quantity of each magnetically sorted T cell population. From each sorted fraction, genomic DNA was isolated and quantified by UV absorbance on a Nanodrop 2000c.

As to this clone: Its target antigen remains unknown. No base-level quality is on record; no much larger clone is a single base apart.

Using the deep immunoSEQ assay, TCR CDR3 regions were amplified from genomic DNA by multiplex PCR. Extracted genomic DNA from each cell subset was spread evenly across all wells of several immunoSEQ 96-well plates, with each plate serving as a replicate. For sorted subsets, approximately 0.2 ug of genomic DNA, equivalent to 25,000 to 30,000 T cell genomes, went into each replicate PCR. Purified libraries were quantified with a Qubit 3.0 fluorometer, sized on a Bioanalyzer 2100, and re-quantified with the KAPA Library Quantification kit. Each immunoSEQ 96-well plate was sequenced on its own single-read 150-cycle Illumina NextSeq 550 flow cell. The original pipeline was this. Because only junctional sequences without quality scores were contained in the immunoSEQ output, filtering matching that applied to full-length reads could not be performed. To assign V/J genes and CDR3, sequences were annotated against IMGT germline references using PyIR, a Python wrapper for IgBLAST v1.9. Any read was removed if the V/J assignment was weak (E-value above 1e-6), the CDR3 was missing, or the read contained stop codons, out-of-frame junctions, or ambiguous translated residues. V3J clonotypes were defined as sequences sharing an identical inferred V gene, J gene, and CDR3 amino acid sequence. Percentage overlap between repertoires was calculated by dividing the number of shared unique clonotypes by the size of the smaller repertoire. Repertoire richness was assessed with RTK rarefaction, the Chao1 estimator, and Recon v2.1 estimates of unobserved clonotypes. Generation probabilities for all TCRbeta clonotypes obtained by the gDNA method from a handful of donors were computed using OLGA. TCRdb took this table from immuneACCESS and kept in-frame rearrangements with V and J called. Such tables lack part of the clones; where checked against another copy, unresolved V genes explain under half of the gap, and the rest is unexplained. V and J calls and clone size are as listed in that table; D and trimming were resolved from the DNA. This sample lists more than 2 million clones; around 93% were detected once. Jointly, the top ten make up about 1.7% of the sample.

The chain is encoded by TRBV7-6 joined to TRBJ2-7; TRBD2 matches 9 bases in the middle. This receptor was identified in a man between 18 and 29 years old in good health. Some clones in this sample may be carry-over from other donors' samples. Sequencing used naive CD8+ T cells from PBMCs. This specimen's cell subset or site label, per the study, means: CD45RA+CCR7+. The DNA is as follows: TGTGCCAGCAGCTTCTCGCGGGAGGGCCTTAGCGAGCAGTACTTC. Its product reads: CASSFSREGLSEQYF.